The 12 T cell receptor beta chains below come from one sample, sequenced in a study of cytomegalovirus exposure and HLA in healthy donors. This PCR relied on a set of 60 Vbeta primers and 13 Jbeta primers. Assay used: immunoSEQ multiplex PCR; TCRdb lists only in-frame clones, some missing. This sample has under 150,000 clones, with over 70% found just once. Material for sequencing was PBMCs. These receptors came from a woman aged 40 to 55 in good health and CMV-seronegative.

The rearrangement joins TRBV19 to TRBJ2-2, with TRBD1 as a possible D gene (6 bases). CDR3 length equals 15 residues. Trimming left V 3 bases short and J 5 bases short, with 13 bases between. CDR1 and CDR2 (germline): LNHDA, SQIVND (reference sequence). CDR3 sequence (DNA): TGTGCCAGTAGTATCGAGGGGGTAAGGACCGGGGAGCTGTTTTTT. Its protein product is CASSIEGVRTGELFF.

The chain couples TRBV2 to TRBJ1-2; 10 bases match TRBD1. The CDR3 is 15 residues long. CDR1 and CDR2 from the germline V gene are SNHLY and FYNNEI. V shed 3 bases, J shed 8 bases, and the junction held 9 bases outside the gene matches. The CDR3 sequence is CASSDGRDRGLGYTF. As DNA, the CDR3 is TGTGCCAGCAGTGACGGGCGGGACAGGGGACTGGGCTACACCTTC.

The chain couples TRBV30 to TRBJ1-6; D is undetermined. The CDR3 has 14 residues. V was cut by 2 bases and J by 8 bases, with 13 bases left in between. In germline, CDR1 is GTSNPN, CDR2 SVGIG (reference sequence). CDR3 nucleotides: TGTGCCTGGAGTAACATTCCGCGGTATTCACCCCTCCACTTT. Amino acid sequence: CAWSNIPRYSPLHF.

The chain is built from TRBV28 and TRBJ2-7; TRBD1 might be the D (5 bases). Germline CDR1 and CDR2: MDHEN and SYDVKM. V gave up 6 bases and J gave up 3 bases, with 9 bases separating them. CDR3 length: 12 residues. The CDR3 DNA is TGTGCCAGCAGCCGTCAGGGCTACGAGCAGTACTTC. Translation: CASSRQGYEQYF.

V usage is TRBV19 and J usage is TRBJ2-1; 16 nucleotides align to TRBD2. The CDR3 spans 18 residues. The trim removed 5 bases at V and 4 bases at J, leaving 8 bases unmatched. Germline V gene sequence: CDR1 LNHDA, CDR2 SQIVND (reference sequence). The CDR3 DNA reads as TGTGCCAGTAGTGGCGGGACTAGCGGGGGGGCAAGATACAATGAGCAGTTCTTC. This encodes CASSGGTSGGARYNEQFF.

The chain is built from TRBV7-9 and TRBJ2-7; D ambiguous. The V end was cut by 5 bases, the J end by 2 bases, with 10 bases between. Germline V gene lookup returns CDR1 SEHNR and CDR2 FQNEAQ (reference sequence). The CDR3 length is 13 residues. Here the CDR3 reads CASSLENTYEQYF. The DNA of the CDR3 is TGTGCCAGCAGCCTCGAAAACACCTACGAGCAGTACTTC.

This clone was observed once. The J gene is TRBJ2-7, the V gene TRBV15; D is unresolved. Trimming removed 8 bases at V and 1 base at J, with 15 bases between. CDR1 and CDR2 (germline): LNHNV, YYDKDF (reference sequence). This CDR3 is built from 14 residues. Here the CDR3 DNA reads TGTGCCACCTCTTCGCCTCGTCGGTCCTACGAGCAGTACTTC. As protein: CATSSPRRSYEQYF. Using reference TRBV15 and TRBJ2-7 for the parts outside the CDR3, the full variable domain is DAMVIQNPRYQVTQFGKPVTLSCSQTLNHNVMYWYQQKSSQAPKLLFHYYDKDFNNEADTPDNFQSRRPNTSFCFLDIRSPGLGDTAMYLCATSSPRRSYEQYFGPGTRLTVT.

The gene calls are TRBV27 and TRBJ2-1; 12 bases agree with TRBD2. V lost 1 base to trimming and J lost 6 bases; unmatched junction nucleotides: 7. In germline, CDR1 is MNHEY, CDR2 SMNVEV (reference sequence). There are 17 residues in the CDR3. CDR3: CASSLFHLAGGINEQFF. The CDR3 coding sequence is TGTGCCAGCAGTTTATTTCACCTAGCGGGAGGGATCAATGAGCAGTTCTTC.

The V and J genes are TRBV2 and TRBJ2-5; possibly TRBD2 for D (5 bases). Germline V gives CDR1 SNHLY, CDR2 FYNNEI. With 6 bases removed from V and 5 bases from J, the gap between germline ends came to 19 bases. CDR3 size: 15 residues. CDR3 bases: TGTGCCAGCAGCGAGGGCCAGACTCCGAGGGAGACCCAGTACTTC. Its translation: CASSEGQTPRETQYF.

This sequence joins TRBV27 and TRBJ2-1; TRBD1 might be the D (5 bases). Deletions cut 5 bases from V and 3 bases from J, with 11 bases between. The CDR3 has 14 amino acids. Germline V lookup: CDR1 MNHEY, CDR2 SMNVEV (reference sequence). The CDR3: CASSPRQSYNEQFF. CDR3 in DNA: TGTGCCAGCAGTCCGCGACAGAGCTACAATGAGCAGTTCTTC.

Notes on this clone: The junction departs from germline at one end; a sequencing error may be responsible. V usage is TRBV28 and J usage is TRBJ1-2; perhaps TRBD1 as D (6 bases). This CDR3 spans 13 amino acids. Germline values: CDR1 MDHEN, CDR2 SYDVKM. The chain's CDR3 is CASSLSGRGRPNF. The CDR3 nucleotides read TGTGCCAGCAGTTTATCGGGGAGGGGGAGGCCGAACTTC.

The chain links TRBV27 to TRBJ1-1, with D maybe TRBD1 (5 bases). V gave up 10 bases and J gave up 1 base, with 19 bases separating them. The germline V gene has CDR1 MNHEY and CDR2 SMNVEV (reference sequence). The CDR3 totals 15 residues. CDR3 sequence (DNA): TGTGCCACCAACTCCGGAGGGGAATCGAACACTGAAGCTTTCTTT. It is translated as CATNSGGESNTEAFF.